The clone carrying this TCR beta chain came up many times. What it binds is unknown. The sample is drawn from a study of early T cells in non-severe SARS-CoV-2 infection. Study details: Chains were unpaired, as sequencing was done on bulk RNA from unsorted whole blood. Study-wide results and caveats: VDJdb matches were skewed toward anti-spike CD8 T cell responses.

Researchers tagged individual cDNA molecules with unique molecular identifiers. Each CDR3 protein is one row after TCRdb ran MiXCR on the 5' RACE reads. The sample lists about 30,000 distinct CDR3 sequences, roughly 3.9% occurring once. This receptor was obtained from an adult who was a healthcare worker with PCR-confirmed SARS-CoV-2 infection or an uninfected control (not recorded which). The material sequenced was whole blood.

In DNA form, the CDR3 reads TGCAGCGCGGGGACAGGGGGCTACGAGCAGTACTTC. Translating gives CSAGTGGYEQYF. The J gene is TRBJ2-7, the V gene TRBV29-1; 11 positions agree with TRBD1. Looked up from germline, CDR1 is SQVTM and CDR2 is ANQGSEA. The CDR3 covers 12 residues. V was clipped by 7 bases and J by 3 bases; unmatched bases: 2.